What follows are 10 T cell receptor beta chains derived from one specimen sequenced in a study of shared clonotypes between healthy human individuals. CD8 cells classed as naive were CD45RO-negative and positively selected for CCR7, excluding terminally differentiated effector memory CD45RA+ cells. Clones were read by immunoSEQ multiplex PCR, and TCRdb kept only the in-frame ones, dropping some. The table has about 680,000 clones, 92% seen once. The sequenced sample consisted of naive CD8+ T cells sorted from blood. These receptors originate from a man aged 30-40 years in good health.

This sequence joins TRBV28 and TRBJ2-7; possible D gene TRBD1, 5 bases. Trimming took off 4 bases at V and 3 bases at J, with 7 bases between the two ends. This CDR3 is 12 amino acids long. Looked up from germline, CDR1 is MDHEN and CDR2 is SYDVKM. DNA for the CDR3: TGTGCCAGCAGTTATCAGGGCTACGAGCAGTACTTC. The encoded protein is CASSYQGYEQYF.

V is TRBV27 and J is TRBJ2-7, with D possibly being TRBD1 (6 bases). V was pared by 6 bases and J by 3 bases, with 18 bases between. This CDR3 contains 15 residues. CDR1 and CDR2 (germline): MNHEY, SMNVEV (reference sequence). This CDR3 reads CASRSLQGRLYEQYF. CDR3 coding DNA: TGTGCCAGCAGAAGTCTACAGGGCCGCCTCTACGAGCAGTACTTC.

The genes are TRBV9 and TRBJ2-7; D is tentatively TRBD1 or TRBD2 (5 bases each). V lost 3 bases to trimming and J lost 3 bases, with 13 bases between them. Germline CDR1 and CDR2: SGDLS and YYNGEE. CDR3 length: 14 amino acids. The DNA of the CDR3 is TGTGCCAGCAGCGGCTCGGGGCCCGGCTACGAGCAGTACTTC. Translation gives CASSGSGPGYEQYF.

On this clone: This sample includes further DNA sequences coding for the same CDR3. The chain recombines TRBV9 with TRBJ2-2; 9 nucleotides align to TRBD2. The CDR3 runs to 15 residues. The V gene's germline CDR1 is SGDLS and CDR2 YYNGEE. V lost 2 bases and J lost 2; bases outside the gene matches: 1. The CDR3 nucleotides are TGTGCCAGCAGCGTCGGGACTAGCAACACCGGGGAGCTGTTTTTT. This encodes CASSVGTSNTGELFF. The full variable domain, in which reference TRBV9 and TRBJ2-2 provide the parts outside the CDR3, is DSGVTQTPKHLITATGQRVTLRCSPRSGDLSVYWYQQSLDQGLQFLIQYYNGEERAKGNILERFSAQQFPDLHSELNLSSLELGDSALYFCASSVGTSNTGELFFGEGSRLTVL.

Remarks on this clone: The sample has other DNA sequences that encode this CDR3 too. This chain joins TRBV29-1 and TRBJ2-7; 12 bases map to TRBD2. Germline V CDR1 and CDR2: SQVTM, ANQGSEA. V lost 4 bases to trimming and J lost 4 bases; unmatched junction nucleotides: 2. CDR3 length: 13 amino acids. The CDR3 DNA reads TGCAGCGTTGGACTAGCGGGAGTTTACGAGCAGTACTTC. It translates to CSVGLAGVYEQYF.

CDR3 in amino acids: CASSQGRSYGYTF. CDR3 nucleotides: TGTGCCAGCAGCCAGGGACGGAGTTATGGCTACACCTTC. This chain links TRBV7-9 with TRBJ1-2; D may be TRBD1 (5 bases). Per the germline V gene, CDR1 is SEHNR and CDR2 is FQNEAQ (reference sequence). The V gene lost 5 bases and the J gene lost 5 bases, with 12 bases spanning the gap. The CDR3 covers 13 residues.

The rearrangement joins TRBV14 to TRBJ2-3; 9 bases agree with TRBD2. CDR1 is SGHDN and CDR2 is FVKESK in the germline V gene. V was pared by 2 bases and J by 2 bases, with 2 bases of the junction left unmatched. This CDR3 contains 15 residues. The CDR3 DNA is TGTGCCAGCAGCCAACCGGGACTAGCCACAGATACGCAGTATTTT. Translated, it gives CASSQPGLATDTQYF.

V is TRBV27 and J is TRBJ2-5, with 9 bases identical to TRBD1. Germline CDR1 MNHEY, CDR2 SMNVEV (reference sequence). CDR3 length equals 15 residues. Trimming removed 4 bases from V and 4 bases from J; junction bases left unmatched: 7. CDR3 nucleotides: TGTGCCAGCAGTTCCGGGACAGGGCAGGGAGAGACCCAGTACTTC. It yields the protein CASSSGTGQGETQYF.

The V call is TRBV10-1, the J call TRBJ2-1, with TRBD1 identical over 8 bases. The CDR3 sequence is 15 residues long. CDR1 and CDR2 from the germline V gene are WNHNN and SYGVQD (reference sequence). Losses at the gene ends were 6 bases for V and 6 bases for J; bases not matched to a gene: 10. DNA of the CDR3: TGCGCCAGCAGCGATTCCGGGACAGGTGCCAATGAGCAGTTCTTC. Amino acids: CASSDSGTGANEQFF.

The chain employs TRBV30 and TRBJ2-7, with D possibly matching TRBD2 (5 bases). CDR1 GTSNPN and CDR2 SVGIG come from the germline V gene (reference sequence). The CDR3 is made up of 14 amino acids. The V gene lost 0 bases and the J gene lost 3 bases, with 12 bases spanning the gap. The CDR3 is CAWSVEDAGYEQYF. The DNA of the CDR3 is TGTGCCTGGAGTGTAGAGGATGCGGGCTACGAGCAGTACTTC.